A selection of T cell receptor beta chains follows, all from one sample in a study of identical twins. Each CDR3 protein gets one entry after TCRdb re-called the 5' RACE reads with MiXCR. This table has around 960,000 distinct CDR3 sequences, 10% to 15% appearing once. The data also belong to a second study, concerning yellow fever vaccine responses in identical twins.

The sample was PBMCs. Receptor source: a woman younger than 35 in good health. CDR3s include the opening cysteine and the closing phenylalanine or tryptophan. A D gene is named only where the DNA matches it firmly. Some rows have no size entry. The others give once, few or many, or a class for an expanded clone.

CDR3nt: TGTGCCAGCAGCTTGAGGACCGAGTTTGGTACGCAGTATTTT
CDR3aa: CASSLRTEFGTQYF
abundance: NA
v_gene: TRBV5-5
j_gene: TRBJ2-3
d_gene: NA

CDR3nt: TGTGCCAATAACCGACTGGGGGAGCTGTTTTTT
CDR3aa: CANNRLGELFF
abundance: many
v_gene: TRBV12-3/TRBV12-4
j_gene: TRBJ2-2
d_gene: NA

CDR3nt: TGCGCCAGCAGCTTATCATCTACGCTAGGCTACACCTTC
CDR3aa: CASSLSSTLGYTF
abundance: few
v_gene: TRBV5-1
j_gene: TRBJ1-2
d_gene: NA

CDR3nt: TGTGCCATCAGATCAACTGAGGGGAACACTGAAGCTTTCTTT
CDR3aa: CAIRSTEGNTEAFF
abundance: few
v_gene: TRBV10-3
j_gene: TRBJ1-1
d_gene: NA

CDR3nt: TGTGCCAGCAGCTTGGCCGGACGGCAGAGCTCCTACAATGAGCAGTTCTTC
CDR3aa: CASSLAGRQSSYNEQFF
abundance: many
v_gene: TRBV5-5
j_gene: TRBJ2-1
d_gene: NA

CDR3nt: TGTGCCACCAGTGACTGGACAGGCGCCTTCCAAAATGAGCAGTTCTTC
CDR3aa: CATSDWTGAFQNEQFF
abundance: NA
v_gene: TRBV24-1
j_gene: TRBJ2-1
d_gene: TRBD1

CDR3nt: TGTGCCACCAGTGATTCAACAGGGGGAAGGACTGAAGCTTTCTTT
CDR3aa: CATSDSTGGRTEAFF
abundance: many
v_gene: TRBV24-1
j_gene: TRBJ1-1
d_gene: TRBD1

CDR3nt: TGTGCCAGCAGCCAACTAACTCTGGGTGGTGGGGGAAGATACACAGATACGCAGTATTTT
CDR3aa: CASSQLTLGGGGRYTDTQYF
abundance: NA
v_gene: TRBV4-2
j_gene: TRBJ2-3
d_gene: NA

CDR3nt: TGTGCCACGACATTGGGACAGGGGGATACTGAAGCTTTCTTT
CDR3aa: CATTLGQGDTEAFF
abundance: many
v_gene: TRBV10-3
j_gene: TRBJ1-1
d_gene: TRBD1

CDR3nt: TGTGCCAGTATGGGGACAGGGAAGACAGATACGCAGTATTTT
CDR3aa: CASMGTGKTDTQYF
abundance: few
v_gene: TRBV28
j_gene: TRBJ2-3
d_gene: TRBD1

CDR3nt: TGCGCCAGCAGCCTTTTTGGTAGGAACACCGGGGAGCTGTTTTTT
CDR3aa: CASSLFGRNTGELFF
abundance: few
v_gene: TRBV5-1
j_gene: TRBJ2-2
d_gene: NA

CDR3nt: TGCGCCAGCGGCGGGGGACTAGCGGGAGGACGGGATACGCAGTATTTT
CDR3aa: CASGGGLAGGRDTQYF
abundance: NA
v_gene: TRBV10-2
j_gene: TRBJ2-3
d_gene: TRBD2

CDR3nt: TGTGCCAGCAGCGTAGCAGTTCATGATCGGGGGAAGAATTCACCCCTCCACTTT
CDR3aa: CASSVAVHDRGKNSPLHF
abundance: NA
v_gene: TRBV9
j_gene: TRBJ1-6
d_gene: NA

CDR3nt: TGTGCCAGCAGTTACTCGACGGGGGGCGGTTTTGAGACCCAGTACTTC
CDR3aa: CASSYSTGGGFETQYF
abundance: few
v_gene: TRBV6-5
j_gene: TRBJ2-5
d_gene: NA

CDR3nt: TGCGCCAGCAGCCACCCGGGATCCCAGGGGGGTGAGCAGTTCTTC
CDR3aa: CASSHPGSQGGEQFF
abundance: few
v_gene: TRBV4-1
j_gene: TRBJ2-1
d_gene: NA

CDR3nt: TGTGCCAGCAGTTTATTGGGCGGGGGGACCGGGGAGCTGTTTTTT
CDR3aa: CASSLLGGGTGELFF
abundance: many
v_gene: TRBV28
j_gene: TRBJ2-2
d_gene: TRBD2

CDR3nt: TGTGCCAGCAAGGGACAGGGAGATTCCGGGGAGCTGTTTTTT
CDR3aa: CASKGQGDSGELFF
abundance: few
v_gene: TRBV2
j_gene: TRBJ2-2
d_gene: TRBD1

CDR3nt: TGCAGTGCTAGTCCGGACAGGGTTGAGACCCAGTACTTC
CDR3aa: CSASPDRVETQYF
abundance: few
v_gene: TRBV20-1
j_gene: TRBJ2-5
d_gene: TRBD1

CDR3nt: TGTGCCAGCAGAACCGAGGACAGACAAGAGACCCAGTACTTC
CDR3aa: CASRTEDRQETQYF
abundance: few
v_gene: TRBV6-1
j_gene: TRBJ2-5
d_gene: NA

CDR3nt: TGCAGTGCTAGAGTTTTTGGTGAGGAGACCCAGTACTTC
CDR3aa: CSARVFGEETQYF
abundance: many
v_gene: TRBV20-1
j_gene: TRBJ2-5
d_gene: NA

CDR3nt: TGCAGCGCCCACGGGCAGGGGGGAGACGAGCAGTACTTC
CDR3aa: CSAHGQGGDEQYF
abundance: few
v_gene: TRBV29-1
j_gene: TRBJ2-7
d_gene: NA

CDR3nt: TGTGCCAGCAGCCAGACAGGGGGTATCACTGAAGCTTTCTTT
CDR3aa: CASSQTGGITEAFF
abundance: few
v_gene: TRBV6-2/TRBV6-3
j_gene: TRBJ1-1
d_gene: TRBD1

CDR3nt: TGCGCCAGCAGCTTGGTCGGGACAGACTCTACAGATACGCAGTATTTT
CDR3aa: CASSLVGTDSTDTQYF
abundance: few
v_gene: TRBV5-1
j_gene: TRBJ2-3
d_gene: TRBD1

CDR3nt: TGCAGTGCTAGATCTGCCTCCCCGCAGTATTTT
CDR3aa: CSARSASPQYF
abundance: few
v_gene: TRBV20-1
j_gene: TRBJ2-3
d_gene: NA

CDR3nt: TGTGCCAGCAGCCACACTAGACTAGCGGGGGGGCCGAGCTCCTACAATGAGCAGTTCTTC
CDR3aa: CASSHTRLAGGPSSYNEQFF
abundance: few
v_gene: TRBV11-2
j_gene: TRBJ2-1
d_gene: TRBD2

CDR3nt: TGTGCCAGCAGTGATGGGGCGGGGGGCGGACAGCCCCAGCATTTT
CDR3aa: CASSDGAGGGQPQHF
abundance: NA
v_gene: TRBV2
j_gene: TRBJ1-5
d_gene: NA

CDR3nt: TGTGCCAGCAGGGCGGGGCATGGCTACACCTTC
CDR3aa: CASRAGHGYTF
abundance: NA
v_gene: TRBV9
j_gene: TRBJ1-2
d_gene: NA

CDR3nt: TGTGCCAGCAAAACCAGGGGGCTGAGCACAGATACGCAGTATTTT
CDR3aa: CASKTRGLSTDTQYF
abundance: NA
v_gene: TRBV28
j_gene: TRBJ2-3
d_gene: TRBD1

CDR3nt: TGTGCCAGCAGCCCGAAGACAGGGGCTGTAGGAAACACCATATATTTT
CDR3aa: CASSPKTGAVGNTIYF
abundance: few
v_gene: TRBV7-6
j_gene: TRBJ1-3
d_gene: TRBD1

CDR3nt: TGTGCCGCAAGGGGCGGGAGTTCCTACAATGAGCAGTTCTTC
CDR3aa: CAARGGSSYNEQFF
abundance: NA
v_gene: TRBV6-1
j_gene: TRBJ2-1
d_gene: TRBD2

CDR3nt: TGTGCCAGCAGGACCCCACGCACAGATACGCAGTATTTT
CDR3aa: CASRTPRTDTQYF
abundance: NA
v_gene: TRBV2
j_gene: TRBJ2-3
d_gene: NA

CDR3nt: TGCGCCAGCAATGACAGGGGTACCTACAATGAGCAGTTCTTC
CDR3aa: CASNDRGTYNEQFF
abundance: NA
v_gene: TRBV10-2
j_gene: TRBJ2-1
d_gene: TRBD1

CDR3nt: TGTGCCAGCAGTTTATCCCGGCAAAGCTACAATGAGCAGTTCTTC
CDR3aa: CASSLSRQSYNEQFF
abundance: NA
v_gene: TRBV12-3/TRBV12-4
j_gene: TRBJ2-1
d_gene: NA

CDR3nt: TGTGCCAGCTCACCAAGCGGGAGTCGGACCTACAATGAGCAGTTCTTC
CDR3aa: CASSPSGSRTYNEQFF
abundance: NA
v_gene: TRBV18
j_gene: TRBJ2-1
d_gene: TRBD2

CDR3nt: TGCGCCAGCAGTTGGGCGAGAGGGGGTCCATCTCCGGATACGCAGTATTTT
CDR3aa: CASSWARGGPSPDTQYF
abundance: NA
v_gene: TRBV10-2
j_gene: TRBJ2-3
d_gene: NA

CDR3nt: TGTGCCAGCAGAACTAGCGGGGGGGACAATGAGCAGTTCTTC
CDR3aa: CASRTSGGDNEQFF
abundance: many
v_gene: TRBV2
j_gene: TRBJ2-1
d_gene: TRBD2

CDR3nt: TGTGCCACCAGCAGTGTGGGGTACTACGAGCAGTACTTC
CDR3aa: CATSSVGYYEQYF
abundance: NA
v_gene: TRBV15
j_gene: TRBJ2-7
d_gene: NA

CDR3nt: TGTGCCAGCAGTTTATCGGCTACCGCAGTGGTCACAGATACGCAGTATTTT
CDR3aa: CASSLSATAVVTDTQYF
abundance: NA
v_gene: TRBV28
j_gene: TRBJ2-3
d_gene: NA

CDR3nt: TGTGCCAGCAGCTTTCGGGGTGCTAGCGGGATGAACACCGGGGAGCTGTTTTTT
CDR3aa: CASSFRGASGMNTGELFF
abundance: NA
v_gene: TRBV11-2
j_gene: TRBJ2-2
d_gene: TRBD2

CDR3nt: TGTGCCAGCAGTCCCGGCCCTCAGCCCCAGCATTTT
CDR3aa: CASSPGPQPQHF
abundance: many
v_gene: TRBV2
j_gene: TRBJ1-5
d_gene: NA

CDR3nt: TGTGCCAGCAGTGAATATGGGAGACGGGAGACCCAGTACTTC
CDR3aa: CASSEYGRRETQYF
abundance: NA
v_gene: TRBV25-1
j_gene: TRBJ2-5
d_gene: NA

CDR3nt: TGTGCCAGCAGTTTGGGGACAGGGTTATACACCGGGGAGCTGTTTTTT
CDR3aa: CASSLGTGLYTGELFF
abundance: few
v_gene: TRBV12-3/TRBV12-4
j_gene: TRBJ2-2
d_gene: TRBD1

CDR3nt: TGTGCCAGCAGTCCCGCGAGGGTAGGACCCGGGGAGCTGTTTTTT
CDR3aa: CASSPARVGPGELFF
abundance: many
v_gene: TRBV28
j_gene: TRBJ2-2
d_gene: NA

CDR3nt: TGTGCCAGCAGCTATACTACGGGAATGACCGGGGAGCTGTTTTTT
CDR3aa: CASSYTTGMTGELFF
abundance: once
v_gene: TRBV11-2
j_gene: TRBJ2-2
d_gene: NA

CDR3nt: TGCAGTGTCGCGGCCCTAGCCAACACCATATATTTT
CDR3aa: CSVAALANTIYF
abundance: few
v_gene: TRBV20-1
j_gene: TRBJ1-3
d_gene: NA

CDR3nt: TGTGCCAGCAGCCCATTGACAGGGAAAACAAACACTGAAGCTTTCTTT
CDR3aa: CASSPLTGKTNTEAFF
abundance: NA
v_gene: TRBV5-6
j_gene: TRBJ1-1
d_gene: TRBD1

CDR3nt: TGTGCCAGCAGTTTCCTCCGGGACGGTATTGGGGTATATAGCAATCAGCCCCAGCATTTT
CDR3aa: CASSFLRDGIGVYSNQPQHF
abundance: many
v_gene: TRBV12-3/TRBV12-4
j_gene: TRBJ1-5
d_gene: NA

CDR3nt: TGCAGTGCTATCGGCCCATTATCTTACGAGCAGTACTTC
CDR3aa: CSAIGPLSYEQYF
abundance: few
v_gene: TRBV20-1
j_gene: TRBJ2-7
d_gene: NA

CDR3nt: TGCGCCAGCAGCCATACCTCTCCAGCGATTGGAGAGACCCAGTACTTC
CDR3aa: CASSHTSPAIGETQYF
abundance: NA
v_gene: TRBV4-1
j_gene: TRBJ2-5
d_gene: NA

CDR3nt: TGTGCCAGCAGCTTAGAGGACCACGGCGAGCAGTACTTC
CDR3aa: CASSLEDHGEQYF
abundance: NA
v_gene: TRBV7-8
j_gene: TRBJ2-7
d_gene: NA

CDR3nt: TGTGCCAGCAGTGAAAGCGGACGGAATAATGAAAAACTGTTTTTT
CDR3aa: CASSESGRNNEKLFF
abundance: few
v_gene: TRBV6-1
j_gene: TRBJ1-4
d_gene: NA

CDR3nt: TGCGCCAGCAGCCCTGGTTGGGATATCTACAATGAGCAGTTCTTC
CDR3aa: CASSPGWDIYNEQFF
abundance: NA
v_gene: TRBV5-1
j_gene: TRBJ2-1
d_gene: NA

CDR3nt: TGTGCCAGCAGCCGAGAAGTGGCCGGGGAGCTGTTTTTT
CDR3aa: CASSREVAGELFF
abundance: many
v_gene: TRBV12-3/TRBV12-4
j_gene: TRBJ2-2
d_gene: NA

CDR3nt: TGTGCCAGCAGTCTGCTACAGGGCCACGAGCAGTACTTC
CDR3aa: CASSLLQGHEQYF
abundance: few
v_gene: TRBV12-3/TRBV12-4
j_gene: TRBJ2-7
d_gene: NA

CDR3nt: TGTGCCAGCAGGGGGGGGACAGGGGGCGTTGAGACCCAGTACTTC
CDR3aa: CASRGGTGGVETQYF
abundance: once
v_gene: TRBV2
j_gene: TRBJ2-5
d_gene: TRBD1

CDR3nt: TGTGCCAGCAGTTTAGCGCAGTCTATCTCCTACAATGAGCAGTTCTTC
CDR3aa: CASSLAQSISYNEQFF
abundance: few
v_gene: TRBV12-3/TRBV12-4
j_gene: TRBJ2-1
d_gene: NA

CDR3nt: TGTGCCAGCAGTTTTAACAGGGAGGGTCAGCCCCAGCATTTT
CDR3aa: CASSFNREGQPQHF
abundance: NA
v_gene: TRBV12-3/TRBV12-4
j_gene: TRBJ1-5
d_gene: NA

CDR3nt: TGCGCCAGCAGCCAAGCGAGGACAGGACTTAATCAGCCCCAGCATTTT
CDR3aa: CASSQARTGLNQPQHF
abundance: NA
v_gene: TRBV4-1
j_gene: TRBJ1-5
d_gene: TRBD1

CDR3nt: TGTGCCAGCTCACCAACAGGGGCTTCGGACTACGAGCAGTACTTC
CDR3aa: CASSPTGASDYEQYF
abundance: NA
v_gene: TRBV18
j_gene: TRBJ2-7
d_gene: TRBD1